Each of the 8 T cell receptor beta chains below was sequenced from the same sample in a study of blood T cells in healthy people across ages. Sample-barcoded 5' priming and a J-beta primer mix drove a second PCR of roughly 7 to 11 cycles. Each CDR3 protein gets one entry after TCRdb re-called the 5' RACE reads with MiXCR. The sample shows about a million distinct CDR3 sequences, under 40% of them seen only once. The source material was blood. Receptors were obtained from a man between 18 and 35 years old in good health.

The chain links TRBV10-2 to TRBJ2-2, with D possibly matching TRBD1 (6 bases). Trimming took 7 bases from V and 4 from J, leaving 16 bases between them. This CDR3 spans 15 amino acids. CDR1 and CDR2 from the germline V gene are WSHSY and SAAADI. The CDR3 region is CASIDRWGRTGELFF. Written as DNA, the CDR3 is TGCGCCAGCATTGATAGGTGGGGGCGCACCGGGGAGCTGTTTTTT.

The CDR3 spells CASSLDGTSLSYEQYF. The DNA for the CDR3 is TGCGCCAGCAGCTTGGATGGGACTTCCCTCTCCTACGAGCAGTACTTC. The chain is built from TRBV5-1 and TRBJ2-7, with D possibly being TRBD2 (6 bases). CDR1 and CDR2 from the germline V gene are SGHRS and YFSETQ. This CDR3 has 16 residues. The V end was cut by 0 bases, the J end by 0 bases, with 13 bases between.

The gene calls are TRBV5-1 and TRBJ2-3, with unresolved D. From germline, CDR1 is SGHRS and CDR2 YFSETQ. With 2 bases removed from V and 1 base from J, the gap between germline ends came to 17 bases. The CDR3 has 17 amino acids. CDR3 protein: CASSLPTGEVGTDTQYF. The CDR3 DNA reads TGCGCCAGCAGCTTACCGACTGGAGAGGTTGGCACAGATACGCAGTATTTT. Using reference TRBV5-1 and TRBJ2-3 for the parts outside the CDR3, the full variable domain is KAGVTQTPRYLIKTRGQQVTLSCSPISGHRSVSWYQQTPGQGLQFLFEYFSETQRNKGNFPGRFSGRQFSNSRSEMNVSTLELGDSALYLCASSLPTGEVGTDTQYFGPGTRLTVL.

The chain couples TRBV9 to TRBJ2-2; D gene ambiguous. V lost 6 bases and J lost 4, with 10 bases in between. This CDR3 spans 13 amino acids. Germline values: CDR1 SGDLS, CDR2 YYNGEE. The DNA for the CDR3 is TGTGCCAGCAATAGGTGGAGCACCGGGGAGCTGTTTTTT. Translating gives CASNRWSTGELFF.

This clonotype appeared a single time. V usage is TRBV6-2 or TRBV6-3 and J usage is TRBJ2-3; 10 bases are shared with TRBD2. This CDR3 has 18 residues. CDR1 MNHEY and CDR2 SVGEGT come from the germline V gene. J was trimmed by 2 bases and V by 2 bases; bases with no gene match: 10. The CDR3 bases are TGTGCCAGCAGTTACCCCCTTCCACTAGCGGGGACCACAGATACGCAGTATTTT. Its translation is CASSYPLPLAGTTDTQYF.

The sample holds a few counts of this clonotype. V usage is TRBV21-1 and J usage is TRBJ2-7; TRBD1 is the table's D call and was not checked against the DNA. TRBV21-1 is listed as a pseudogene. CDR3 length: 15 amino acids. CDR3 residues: CASSKDRASSYEQYF. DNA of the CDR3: TGTGCCAGCAGCAAAGACAGGGCGAGCTCCTACGAGCAGTACTTC.

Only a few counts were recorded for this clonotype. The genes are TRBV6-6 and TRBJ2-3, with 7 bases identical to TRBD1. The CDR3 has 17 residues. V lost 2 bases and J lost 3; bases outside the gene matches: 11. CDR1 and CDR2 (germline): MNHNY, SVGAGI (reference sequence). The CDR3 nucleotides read TGTGCCAGCAGTTACCAAAGCTTTACAGGGGTTACAGATACGCAGTATTTT. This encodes CASSYQSFTGVTDTQYF.

The CDR3 DNA follows: TGTGCCAGCAGCTGGGCCAGGGGCCTGAACAATGAGCAGTTCTTC. It is translated as CASSWARGLNNEQFF. V is TRBV7-2 and J is TRBJ2-1, with D perhaps TRBD1 (6 bases). The CDR3 contains 15 residues. The V end was cut by 4 bases, the J end by 5 bases, with 15 bases between. Germline V gene lookup returns CDR1 SGHTA and CDR2 FQGNSA. Combining the CDR3 with reference TRBV7-2 and TRBJ2-1 gives the whole variable domain GAGVSQSPSNKVTEKGKDVELRCDPISGHTALYWYRQSLGQGLEFLIYFQGNSAPDKSGLPSDRFSAERTGGSVSTLTIQRTQQEDSAVYLCASSWARGLNNEQFFGPGTRLTVL.